One and the same sample provided the 24 T cell receptor beta chains below, sequenced in a study of response to subunit inactivated influenza vaccine. TCRdb re-called the RT-PCR reads with MiXCR, one entry per CDR3 protein. The table lists hundreds of thousands of distinct CDR3 sequences, around 25% of them singletons. Sample: CD4+ T cells sorted from PBMCs, taken about 5 days after vaccination. These receptors were taken from a man aged 45-60 years who received an inactivated influenza vaccine.

The V call is TRBV20-1, the J call TRBJ1-2; D ambiguous. V shed 1 base and J shed 1 base, with 10 bases lying between them. The CDR3 is 14 residues long. The germline CDR1 and CDR2 sequences are DFQATT and SNEGSKA (reference sequence). The CDR3: CSARGGAYNYGYTF. In DNA, the CDR3 is TGCAGTGCTAGAGGGGGAGCTTATAACTATGGCTACACCTTC.

V is TRBV11-2 and J is TRBJ2-1, with 11 bases lining up with TRBD2. The CDR3 covers 14 residues. The germline V gene has CDR1 SGHAT and CDR2 FQNNGV. The trim removed 5 bases at V and 13 bases at J, leaving 10 bases unmatched. For the CDR3, the DNA is TGTGCCAGCAGCATCACCGGGACTAGCGGCCCTCAGTTCTTC. Its translation: CASSITGTSGPQFF.

This rearrangement joins TRBV6-1 to TRBJ2-2; 10 bases are a match to TRBD2. This CDR3 region has 15 residues. The V and J ends lost 6 bases and 7 bases, in that order; junction bases with no gene match: 8. Germline V gene sequence: CDR1 MNHNS, CDR2 SASEGT. The DNA for the CDR3 is TGTGCCAGCAGGACGACCGGGACTAGCGACGGGGAGCTGTTTTTT. Protein: CASRTTGTSDGELFF.

J is TRBJ1-2 and V is TRBV9, with TRBD1 matching over 8 bases. The CDR3 consists of 12 residues. The V and J ends lost 0 bases and 8 bases, in that order; junction bases with no gene match: 0. In germline, CDR1 is SGDLS, CDR2 YYNGEE. The CDR3 nucleotides read TGTGCCAGCAGCGTAGGGACAGGGGGCTACACCTTC. It encodes CASSVGTGGYTF.

The rearrangement uses TRBV5-1 and TRBJ2-2; TRBD2 might be the D (5 bases). This CDR3 spans 14 amino acids. Trimming removed 7 bases from V and 6 bases from J, with 16 bases in between. The germline CDR1 and CDR2 sequences are SGHRS and YFSETQ. The CDR3 region is CASGEGNRAGELFF. The CDR3 nucleotides are TGCGCCAGCGGAGAGGGAAATAGGGCCGGGGAGCTGTTTTTT.

This rearrangement joins TRBV6-5 to TRBJ2-1, with D unresolved. V gave up 2 bases and J gave up 9 bases, with 20 bases separating them. Per germline, CDR1 MNHEY and CDR2 SVGAGI. The length of the CDR3 is 16 residues. The CDR3 loop reads CASSYTPRVGLSEQFF. CDR3 nucleotide sequence: TGTGCCAGCAGTTACACGCCTCGGGTTGGTTTGAGTGAGCAGTTCTTC.

This clonotype was counted at least ten times. V gene TRBV18 combines with J gene TRBJ1-2; D remains ambiguous. Trimming stripped 0 bases from V and 5 bases from J, with 10 bases between. CDR1 KGHSH and CDR2 LQKENI come from the germline V gene. The CDR3 runs 14 residues. CDR3 sequence (DNA): TGTGCCAGCTCACCACCGTCCGGGCATTATGGCTACACCTTC. Translation: CASSPPSGHYGYTF.

This clonotype occurred many times. The chain carries TRBV4-2 and TRBJ2-7; weak D call: TRBD2 (6 bases). V was clipped by 0 bases and J by 4 bases, with 10 bases between them. CDR1 is LGHNA, CDR2 YNFKEQ, per germline. The CDR3 runs to 14 residues. The CDR3 here is CASSQDLGLYEQYF. CDR3 nucleotides: TGTGCCAGCAGCCAAGATCTGGGACTTTACGAGCAGTACTTC.

The chain uses TRBV19 and TRBJ2-2, with D maybe TRBD2 (6 bases). This CDR3 has 15 residues. The V gene lost 3 bases and the J gene lost 4 bases, with 12 bases spanning the gap. Germline assignment: CDR1 LNHDA and CDR2 SQIVND (reference sequence). CDR3 region: CASSIRDSPTGELFF. DNA for the CDR3: TGTGCCAGTAGTATCCGGGACTCCCCCACCGGGGAGCTGTTTTTT. The variable domain in full, with the rest retrieved from reference TRBV19 and TRBJ2-2, is DGGITQSPKYLFRKEGQNVTLSCEQNLNHDAMYWYRQDPGQGLRLIYYSQIVNDFQKGDIAEGYSVSREKKESFPLTVTSAQKNPTAFYLCASSIRDSPTGELFFGEGSRLTVL.

The chain couples TRBV20-1 to TRBJ2-4; D is uncertain. From germline, CDR1 is DFQATT and CDR2 SNEGSKA (reference sequence). The CDR3 runs 11 residues. Trimming took off 4 bases at V and 0 bases at J, with 1 base between the two ends. This CDR3 is CSAIAKNIQYF. The DNA of the CDR3 is TGCAGTGCTATAGCCAAAAACATTCAGTACTTC.

CDR3 region: CASIGTSGSRETQYF. CDR3 bases: TGTGCCAGCATAGGGACTAGCGGGAGTCGAGAGACCCAGTACTTC. The chain is built from TRBV28 and TRBJ2-5, with TRBD2 identical over 14 bases. V lost 7 bases, J lost 4 bases, and 5 bases stayed unmatched. There are 15 residues in the CDR3. Germline V lookup: CDR1 MDHEN, CDR2 SYDVKM.

In this sample, this clonotype turned up a few times. The rearrangement joins TRBV29-1 to TRBJ1-1, with TRBD1 as a possible D gene (6 bases). The germline CDR1 and CDR2 sequences are SQVTM and ANQGSEA. The CDR3 extends over 14 amino acids. The germline V and J ends were trimmed by 3 bases and 1 base, with 12 bases remaining between them. The CDR3 protein is CSVEVLGQNTEAFF. In nucleotides, the CDR3 is TGCAGCGTTGAGGTTCTGGGACAGAACACTGAAGCTTTCTTT.

This sequence joins TRBV7-9 and TRBJ1-2, with D tentatively TRBD1 (6 bases). Germline CDR1 is SEHNR and CDR2 is FQNEAQ (reference sequence). Trimming removed 5 bases at V and 8 bases at J, with 12 bases between. This CDR3 contains 12 residues. The CDR3 region is CASSVTGRGYTF. Here the CDR3 DNA reads TGTGCCAGCAGCGTCACAGGGAGAGGCTACACCTTC. Supplemented by reference TRBV7-9 and TRBJ1-2, the full variable domain reads DTGVSQNPRHKITKRGQNVTFRCDPISEHNRLYWYRQTLGQGPEFLTYFQNEAQLEKSRLLSDRFSAERPKGSFSTLEIQRTEQGDSAMYLCASSVTGRGYTFGSGTRLTVV.

This clonotype has a handful of counts. V is TRBV27 and J is TRBJ1-1; TRBD1 aligns across 8 bases. Looked up from germline, CDR1 is MNHEY and CDR2 is SMNVEV (reference sequence). This CDR3 spans 12 amino acids. V was pared by 2 bases and J by 7 bases, with 0 bases of the junction left unmatched. The chain's CDR3 is CASSLGTGEAFF. For the CDR3, the DNA is TGTGCCAGCAGTTTAGGGACAGGTGAAGCTTTCTTT.

This clonotype has just a few counts. The J gene is TRBJ2-1, the V gene TRBV5-1; 8 bases are a match to TRBD2. Trimming cost V 4 bases and J 0 bases; bases outside gene matches: 6. The CDR3 runs to 16 residues. Per the germline V gene, CDR1 is SGHRS and CDR2 is YFSETQ. CDR3 region: CASSTGGSSSYNEQFF. CDR3 in DNA: TGCGCCAGCAGCACGGGAGGGTCTAGCTCCTACAATGAGCAGTTCTTC.

V gene TRBV6-1 combines with J gene TRBJ2-7, with TRBD2 matching over 9 bases. Losses at the gene ends were 7 bases for V and 5 bases for J; bases not matched to a gene: 15. CDR1 MNHNS and CDR2 SASEGT come from the germline V gene. The CDR3 spans 16 residues. The DNA for the CDR3 is TGTGCCAGCACCCCCCGGGGTAGTAGCGGGAGTGACGAGCAGTACTTC. Protein: CASTPRGSSGSDEQYF.

V gene TRBV5-1 combines with J gene TRBJ2-3; D possibly uses TRBD1 or TRBD2 (6 bases each). Trimming left V 5 bases short and J 9 bases short, with 16 bases between. Germline CDR1 SGHRS, CDR2 YFSETQ. The CDR3 length is 13 residues. The CDR3 DNA reads TGCGCCAGCAGTCCCGGGGGCTCAGGGACGCAGTATTTT. This codes for CASSPGGSGTQYF.

This clonotype showed up just a few times. The V gene is TRBV10-3, the J gene TRBJ1-4; D remains unclear. The CDR3 is made up of 12 amino acids. Per the germline V gene, CDR1 is ENHRY and CDR2 is SYGVKD. The V gene lost 2 bases and the J gene lost 6 bases, with 4 bases spanning the gap. The CDR3 sequence: CAISEPHEKLFF. The CDR3 DNA is TGTGCCATCAGTGAGCCGCATGAAAAACTGTTTTTT.

This clonotype was recorded a few times. The chain uses TRBV7-9 and TRBJ1-1; D is undetermined. Germline loops: CDR1 SEHNR, CDR2 FQNEAQ (reference sequence). The CDR3 spans 14 residues. The V end was cut by 3 bases, the J end by 3 bases, with 11 bases between. CDR3 amino acids: CASSFRWQDTEAFF. CDR3 nucleotide sequence: TGTGCCAGCAGCTTTAGGTGGCAGGACACTGAAGCTTTCTTT.

Only one count was recorded for this clonotype. The V call is TRBV10-2, the J call TRBJ2-3, with D perhaps matching TRBD1 or TRBD2 (6 bases each). Germline CDR1 WSHSY, CDR2 SAAADI. This CDR3 has 15 amino acids. Trimming took off 4 bases at V and 2 bases at J, with 13 bases between the two ends. Here the CDR3 reads CASSGGAAYTDTQYF. In DNA, the CDR3 is TGCGCCAGCAGTGGGGGGGCCGCATACACAGATACGCAGTATTTT.

The rearrangement joins TRBV7-3 to TRBJ2-3; 14 nucleotides match TRBD2. The CDR3 sequence is 16 residues long. The trim removed 5 bases at V and 6 bases at J, leaving 7 bases unmatched. Per the germline V gene, CDR1 is SGHTA and CDR2 is FQGTGA. CDR3 DNA: TGTGCCAGCAGCCCGAGACTAGCGGGAGGGGTGGATACGCAGTATTTT. Its translation: CASSPRLAGGVDTQYF.

This clonotype was counted only a few times. The chain carries TRBV11-2 and TRBJ2-7; no clear D gene. This CDR3 region has 16 residues. Between the trimmed V and J ends, which lost 6 bases and 2 bases, there was a span of 20 bases. Germline CDR1 SGHAT, CDR2 FQNNGV. The CDR3 protein is CASSLSLRNSTYEQYF. The CDR3 DNA sequence: TGTGCCAGCAGTCTAAGTTTAAGGAACTCCACCTACGAGCAGTACTTC.

V and J are TRBV18 and TRBJ1-6, with no clear D. The CDR3 loop spans 13 amino acids. Looked up from germline, CDR1 is KGHSH and CDR2 is LQKENI. V was trimmed by 3 bases and J by 7 bases, leaving 7 bases between them. The CDR3 spells CASSPTVNSPLHF. CDR3 in DNA: TGTGCCAGCTCACCGACCGTGAATTCACCCCTCCACTTT.

This clonotype was detected many times. The chain recombines TRBV11-2 with TRBJ1-4; no clear D. CDR1 and CDR2 (germline): SGHAT, FQNNGV. Between the trimmed V and J ends, which lost 3 bases and 0 bases, there was a span of 11 bases. The CDR3 loop spans 16 amino acids. The CDR3 here is CASSFVRSATNEKLFF. In DNA, the CDR3 is TGTGCCAGCAGCTTTGTGCGCAGTGCAACTAATGAAAAACTGTTTTTT.